These 17 T cell receptor beta chains were sequenced from one sample in a study of T cells in Graves' hyperthyroidism and ophthalmopathy. RNA transcripts yielded amplified TCR beta CDR3 regions. In the first-round RT-PCR of the TCR CDR3, the HTBI primer set was used. MiXCR was run by TCRdb on the multiplex PCR reads, yielding one entry per CDR3 protein. This sample has about 610,000 distinct CDR3 sequences, with roughly 15% found just once. The sample consisted of blood. The receptors stem from a middle-aged woman with Graves' ophthalmopathy.

This clonotype came up many times. The J gene is TRBJ2-5, the V gene TRBV11-3; D uncertain. The germline V and J ends were trimmed by 0 bases and 5 bases, with 7 bases remaining between them. The CDR3 has 13 residues. Germline V gene lookup returns CDR1 SGHNT and CDR2 YENEEA. CDR3 in amino acids: CASSLEPWETQYF. Here the CDR3 DNA reads TGTGCCAGCAGCTTAGAACCCTGGGAGACCCAGTACTTC. The entire variable domain, with the rest obtained from reference TRBV11-3 and TRBJ2-5, is as follows: EAGVVQSPRYKIIEKKQPVAFWCNPISGHNTLYWYLQNLGQGPELLIRYENEEAVDDSQLPKDRFSAERLKGVDSTLKIQPAELGDSAVYLCASSLEPWETQYFGPGTRLLVL.

This clonotype was seen many times. The chain uses TRBV15 and TRBJ2-5; D tentatively reads TRBD1 or TRBD2 (5 bases each). The CDR3 contains 15 residues. Germline V gives CDR1 LNHNV, CDR2 YYDKDF (reference sequence). V lost 0 bases and J lost 6, with 14 bases in between. CDR3 coding DNA: TGTGCCACCAGCAGAGATCTCGGGGCAGTAAAGACCCAGTACTTC. Residues: CATSRDLGAVKTQYF.

The CDR3 DNA sequence: TGTGCCAGCAGCGGCCTCAGCGACTCCAACCCACTCCTGAACACCGGGGAGCTGTTTTTT. Its protein product is CASSGLSDSNPLLNTGELFF. V and J are TRBV13 and TRBJ2-2; D unclear. Germline CDR1 PRHDT, CDR2 FYEKMQ (reference sequence). V lost 5 bases to trimming and J lost 1 base, with 26 bases between them. This CDR3 spans 20 amino acids.

The chain's CDR3 is CASSPLWSYEQYF. CDR3 sequence (DNA): TGCGCCAGCAGCCCTTTATGGAGCTACGAGCAGTACTTC. This chain connects TRBV5-1 to TRBJ2-7, with D unclear. V was shortened by 4 bases and J by 3 bases, with 11 bases between the two germline ends. The CDR3 has 13 amino acids. Germline V gives CDR1 SGHRS, CDR2 YFSETQ. The full variable domain, in which reference TRBV5-1 and TRBJ2-7 provide the parts outside the CDR3, is KAGVTQTPRYLIKTRGQQVTLSCSPISGHRSVSWYQQTPGQGLQFLFEYFSETQRNKGNFPGRFSGRQFSNSRSEMNVSTLELGDSALYLCASSPLWSYEQYFGPGTRLTVT.

The V gene is TRBV7-2, the J gene TRBJ1-1; D not certain. Between the trimmed V and J ends, which lost 2 bases and 1 base, there was a span of 8 bases. Germline-derived CDR1 and CDR2 are SGHTA and FQGNSA. The CDR3 contains 14 residues. This CDR3 reads CASSLIRGNTEAFF. The CDR3 bases are TGTGCCAGCAGCTTAATTCGAGGGAACACTGAAGCTTTCTTT.

This clonotype has at least ten counts. This chain links TRBV28 with TRBJ1-2; D is undetermined. The CDR3 runs to 12 residues. Between the trimmed V and J ends, which lost 6 bases and 3 bases, there was a span of 8 bases. Germline-derived CDR1 and CDR2 are MDHEN and SYDVKM. CDR3 residues: CASSTAHYGYTF. CDR3 coding DNA: TGTGCCAGCAGCACCGCCCACTATGGCTACACCTTC.

This clonotype was recorded many times. The chain is built from TRBV7-9 and TRBJ2-7; D call uncertain. Germline CDR1 reads SEHNR; CDR2 reads FQNEAQ (reference sequence). The CDR3 is made up of 14 amino acids. V gave up 1 base and J gave up 0 bases, with 7 bases separating them. CDR3 region: CASSLDIASYEQYF. The CDR3, as DNA: TGTGCCAGCAGCTTAGACATAGCCTCCTACGAGCAGTACTTC.

This clonotype was observed at least ten times. The CDR3 bases are TGCGCCAGCAGCCAAGCCCCCGGGACACAAGAGACCCAGTACTTC. Protein sequence: CASSQAPGTQETQYF. The gene calls are TRBV4-1 and TRBJ2-5, with a tentative D call TRBD1 (6 bases). The V end lost 1 base, the J end lost 2 bases, and 11 bases lay between the germline ends. This CDR3 is built from 15 residues. Looked up from germline, CDR1 is MGHRA and CDR2 is YSYEKL.

The chain has TRBV2 and TRBJ2-5; unclear D gene. The CDR3 loop spans 12 amino acids. The germline V and J ends were trimmed by 3 bases and 5 bases, with 7 bases remaining between them. The germline CDR1 and CDR2 sequences are SNHLY and FYNNEI. The CDR3 coding sequence is TGTGCCAGCAGTGATTTGTCCGAGACCCAGTACTTC. Encoded protein: CASSDLSETQYF.

Ten or more counts support this clonotype. The chain uses TRBV27 and TRBJ2-7; possibly TRBD2 for D (6 bases). The CDR3 spans 15 residues. The germline V and J ends were trimmed by 4 bases and 2 bases, with 15 bases remaining between them. CDR1 is MNHEY and CDR2 is SMNVEV in the germline V gene (reference sequence). This CDR3 is CASSSLLALTYEQYF. The CDR3 DNA sequence: TGTGCCAGCAGTTCGCTTCTAGCGCTTACCTACGAGCAGTACTTC.

This clonotype was observed many times. The V and J genes are TRBV9 and TRBJ2-5; 8 bases line up with TRBD2. With V trimmed by 4 bases and J by 6 bases, 11 bases remained unmatched. Per germline, CDR1 SGDLS and CDR2 YYNGEE. This CDR3 comprises 15 residues. The CDR3 bases are TGTGCCAGCAGCAGACATCCGGGACTAGTGAAGACCCAGTACTTC. Translating gives CASSRHPGLVKTQYF.

This chain links TRBV12-3 or TRBV12-4 with TRBJ1-1; weak D call: TRBD1 (5 bases). Trimming stripped 5 bases from V and 5 bases from J, with 18 bases between. The CDR3 covers 15 residues. This CDR3 reads CASSPGLLGGTEAFF. The CDR3 DNA follows: TGTGCCAGCAGTCCGGGACTCCTTGGTGGTACTGAAGCTTTCTTT.

This clonotype was detected many times. The rearrangement uses TRBV28 and TRBJ1-2; D might be TRBD1 (5 bases). The germline V gene has CDR1 MDHEN and CDR2 SYDVKM. The CDR3 has 14 amino acids. V lost 5 bases, J lost 4 bases, and 14 bases lay in between. The CDR3: CASSVGGRIYGYTF. The CDR3 DNA sequence: TGTGCCAGCAGTGTGGGGGGGAGGATCTATGGCTACACCTTC.

This clonotype showed up many times. V usage is TRBV12-3 or TRBV12-4 and J usage is TRBJ1-1; perhaps TRBD1 as D (6 bases). This CDR3 comprises 13 residues. With 4 bases removed from V and 5 bases from J, the gap between germline ends came to 11 bases. Here the CDR3 reads CASSYGTYTEAFF. CDR3 coding DNA: TGTGCCAGCAGTTACGGGACATATACTGAAGCTTTCTTT.

V usage is TRBV28 and J usage is TRBJ2-3; TRBD2 matches 8 bases. The germline CDR1 and CDR2 sequences are MDHEN and SYDVKM. This CDR3 comprises 16 residues. Germline trimming cut 8 bases from V and 3 bases from J; bases unmatched to any gene: 13. The CDR3 region is CASSLTGTRGTDTQYF. The CDR3 DNA reads TGTGCCAGCTCCCTAACCGGGACTAGAGGTACAGATACGCAGTATTTT.

The chain carries TRBV28 and TRBJ2-7, with a possible D match to TRBD1 (5 bases). Trimming shortened V by 3 bases and J by 3 bases, and 18 bases separated the two germline ends. Germline values: CDR1 MDHEN, CDR2 SYDVKM. There are 16 residues in the CDR3. The CDR3 DNA reads TGTGCCAGCAGTTTGCGCCCCATCACAGGTTTCTACGAGCAGTACTTC. This gives the protein CASSLRPITGFYEQYF.

In its sample, this clonotype was seen many times. The chain couples TRBV29-1 to TRBJ2-2, with 9 positions matching TRBD1. CDR1 SQVTM and CDR2 ANQGSEA come from the germline V gene. V lost 7 bases, J lost 5 bases, and 8 bases stayed unmatched. The CDR3 loop spans 14 amino acids. This CDR3 reads CSAYRGLGTGELFF. The CDR3 nucleotides read TGCAGCGCCTACAGGGGGCTCGGGACCGGGGAGCTGTTTTTT.